The 13 T cell receptor beta chains presented below share a single source sample, sequenced in a study of T cells in Graves' hyperthyroidism and ophthalmopathy. Amplified TCR beta CDR3 regions derived from RNA transcripts. TCR CDR3 underwent first-round RT-PCR with the HTBI primer set. MiXCR was run by TCRdb on the multiplex PCR reads, yielding one entry per CDR3 protein. The table includes some 460,000 distinct CDR3 sequences, 15% to 18% detected once. Sequencing was performed on blood. The receptors originated from a woman between 18 and 30 years old with Graves' hyperthyroidism.

A note on this clonotype: A read error may be the cause here, since a much bigger clone is one base away. The chain has TRBV20-1 and TRBJ1-2, with D perhaps TRBD1 (5 bases). The CDR3 is 14 residues long. The germline V gene encodes CDR1 DFQATT and CDR2 SNEGSKA (reference sequence). DNA for the CDR3: TGCAGTGCTAGTATCGGGACGGGGTACTATGACTACACCTTC. Amino acids: CSASIGTGYYDYTF.

In regard to this clonotype: A read error may be the cause here, since a much bigger clone is one base away. This chain links TRBV28 with TRBJ1-5; a possible D gene is TRBD1 (5 bases). V lost 7 bases, J lost 4 bases, and 14 bases lay in between. The germline CDR1 and CDR2 sequences are MDHEN and SYDVKM. This CDR3 comprises 14 residues. The CDR3 is CASNERQGNQPQHF. The CDR3 DNA follows: TGTGCCAGCAACGAGAGGCAGGGTAATCAGCCCCAGCATTTT.

This clonotype was detected only a few times. The V call is TRBV3-1, the J call TRBJ1-3; TRBD1 might be the D (5 bases). Trimming took 1 base from V and 6 from J, leaving 10 bases between them. The CDR3 runs 14 residues. Germline V CDR1 and CDR2: LGHDT, YNNKEL (reference sequence). The CDR3 sequence is CASSQGTRVNTIYF. CDR3 sequence (DNA): TGTGCCAGCAGCCAAGGGACACGGGTAAACACCATATATTTT.

There are a few counts of this clonotype. This CDR3 is CASGSAGTGPEKLFF. Written as DNA, the CDR3 is TGTGCCAGCGGCTCAGCTGGGACAGGGCCTGAAAAACTGTTTTTT. The chain uses TRBV28 and TRBJ1-4; TRBD1 matches 9 bases. This CDR3 is 15 amino acids long. The ends lost 8 bases at V and 7 bases at J; junction bases unmatched: 11. Germline V gene data show CDR1 as MDHEN and CDR2 as SYDVKM.

This clonotype was counted many times. The J gene is TRBJ1-5, the V gene TRBV28, with D perhaps TRBD1 (5 bases). V was trimmed by 5 bases and J by 1 base, leaving 9 bases between them. Germline values: CDR1 MDHEN, CDR2 SYDVKM. CDR3 length: 14 amino acids. CDR3 sequence (DNA): TGTGCCAGCAGTCCATCAGGGAGCAATCAGCCCCAGCATTTT. This codes for CASSPSGSNQPQHF.

The chain combines TRBV12-3 or TRBV12-4 with TRBJ2-7; TRBD2 matches at 12 bases. The CDR3 contains 17 residues. The J segment lost 1 base and the V segment lost 3 bases, leaving 7 bases of the junction unmatched. CDR3 DNA sequence: TGTGCCAGCAGTTTTTTGACTAGCGGGGGCCAATCCTACGAGCAGTACTTC. This sequence encodes CASSFLTSGGQSYEQYF.

This clonotype was counted between two and nine times. This chain links TRBV5-6 with TRBJ2-1, with D possibly TRBD1 on 5 matching bases. With 1 base removed from V and 7 bases from J, the gap between germline ends came to 15 bases. The CDR3 consists of 15 residues. The germline gives CDR1 SGHDT, CDR2 YYEEEE. In DNA, the CDR3 is TGTGCCAGCAGCTTGACACTCTCCCCAGGGAATGAGCAGTTCTTC. Translated: CASSLTLSPGNEQFF. The full variable domain, with the rest looked up from reference TRBV5-6 and TRBJ2-1, is DAGVTQSPTHLIKTRGQQVTLRCSPKSGHDTVSWYQQALGQGPQFIFQYYEEEERQRGNFPDRFSGHQFPNYSSELNVNALLLGDSALYLCASSLTLSPGNEQFFGPGTRLTVL.

This clonotype was detected many times. The chain recombines TRBV20-1 with TRBJ2-7; 13 bases line up with TRBD2. CDR1 and CDR2 (germline): DFQATT, SNEGSKA (reference sequence). The CDR3 consists of 15 residues. V was clipped by 6 bases and J by 3 bases; unmatched bases: 8. CDR3 sequence reads: CSAQKGLAGFYEQYF. In nucleotides, the CDR3 is TGCAGTGCCCAAAAGGGACTAGCGGGATTCTACGAGCAGTACTTC.

This rearrangement joins TRBV24-1 to TRBJ1-1, with TRBD1 matching 9 bases. The CDR3 consists of 14 residues. Germline loops: CDR1 KGHDR, CDR2 SFDVKD. Germline trimming cut 3 bases from V and 5 bases from J; bases unmatched to any gene: 3. In nucleotides, the CDR3 is TGTGCCACCAGTGATAGACAGGGGGGAACTGAAGCTTTCTTT. This gives the protein CATSDRQGGTEAFF.

The chain couples TRBV7-3 to TRBJ1-2; a weak D match, TRBD1 (5 bases). Trimming shortened V by 5 bases and J by 2 bases, and 15 bases separated the two germline ends. CDR1 and CDR2 from the germline V gene are SGHTA and FQGTGA. The length of the CDR3 is 15 residues. The CDR3 loop is CASSPGKGTNYGYTF. In nucleotides, the CDR3 is TGTGCCAGCAGCCCCGGGAAGGGGACCAACTATGGCTACACCTTC.

The sample holds many counts of this clonotype. The V call is TRBV5-1, the J call TRBJ2-7; D might be TRBD1 (5 bases). Germline-derived CDR1 and CDR2 are SGHRS and YFSETQ. V gave up 4 bases and J gave up 2 bases, with 16 bases separating them. The CDR3 extends over 15 amino acids. The chain's CDR3 is CASSPKGSGTYEQYF. In DNA form, the CDR3 reads TGCGCCAGCAGCCCGAAGGGCTCAGGGACCTACGAGCAGTACTTC.

The chain recombines TRBV7-9 with TRBJ2-7; 7 positions match TRBD1. This CDR3 contains 17 residues. Germline CDR1 and CDR2: SEHNR and FQNEAQ (reference sequence). The trim removed 3 bases at V and 5 bases at J, leaving 16 bases unmatched. The CDR3 here is CASSFGTRQGLNNEQYF. CDR3 nucleotide sequence: TGTGCCAGCAGCTTCGGTACCAGACAGGGCTTGAACAACGAGCAGTACTTC.

This clonotype was seen ten or more times. V usage is TRBV27 and J usage is TRBJ1-1; unclear D gene. The CDR3 loop spans 14 amino acids. Germline V gene lookup returns CDR1 MNHEY and CDR2 SMNVEV (reference sequence). V lost 6 bases and J 1 base, leaving 12 bases between the germline ends. CDR3 sequence: CASRRSSWNTEAFF. CDR3 nucleotide sequence: TGTGCCAGCAGACGCTCCTCCTGGAACACTGAAGCTTTCTTT.